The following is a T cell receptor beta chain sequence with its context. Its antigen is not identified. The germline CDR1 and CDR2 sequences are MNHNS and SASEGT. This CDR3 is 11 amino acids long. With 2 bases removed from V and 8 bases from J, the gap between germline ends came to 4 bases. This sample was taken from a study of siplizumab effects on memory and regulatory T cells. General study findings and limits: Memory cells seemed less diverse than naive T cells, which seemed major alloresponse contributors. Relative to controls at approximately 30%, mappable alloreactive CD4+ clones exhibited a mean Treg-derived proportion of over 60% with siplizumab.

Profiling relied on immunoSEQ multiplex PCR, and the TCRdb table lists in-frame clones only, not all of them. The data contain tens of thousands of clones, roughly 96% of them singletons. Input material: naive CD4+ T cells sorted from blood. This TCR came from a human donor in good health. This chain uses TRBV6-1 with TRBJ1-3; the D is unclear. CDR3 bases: TGTGCCAGCAGTGAAATAGACACCATATATTTT. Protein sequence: CASSEIDTIYF.